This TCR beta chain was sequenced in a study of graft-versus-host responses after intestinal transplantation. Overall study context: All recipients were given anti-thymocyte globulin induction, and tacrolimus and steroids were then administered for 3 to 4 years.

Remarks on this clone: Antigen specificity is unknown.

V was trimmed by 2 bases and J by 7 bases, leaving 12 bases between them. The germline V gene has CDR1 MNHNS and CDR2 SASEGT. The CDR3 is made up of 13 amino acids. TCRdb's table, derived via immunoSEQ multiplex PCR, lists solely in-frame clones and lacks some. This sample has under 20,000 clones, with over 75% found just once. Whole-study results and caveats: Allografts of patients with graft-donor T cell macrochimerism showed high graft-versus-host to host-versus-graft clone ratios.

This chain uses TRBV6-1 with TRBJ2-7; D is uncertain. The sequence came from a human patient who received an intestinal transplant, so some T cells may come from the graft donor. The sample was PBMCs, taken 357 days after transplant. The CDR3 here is CASSERQFLEQYF. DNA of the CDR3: TGTGCCAGCAGTGAAAGGCAGTTCCTAGAGCAGTACTTC.